Shown below are 14 T cell receptor beta chains from a single sample sequenced in a study of shared clonotypes between healthy human individuals. Measured with immunoSEQ multiplex PCR; TCRdb has only the in-frame clones, and not every one. The sample comprises approximately 620,000 clones, roughly 97% of which are singletons, and roughly 0.055% rests with the top ten. The material sequenced was naive CD4+ T cells sorted from blood. The subset denotes: CD45RA+ positively selected. The source is a woman aged 25 to 45 in good health.

This chain joins TRBV5-5 and TRBJ1-1; D not resolved. The CDR3 consists of 11 residues. The V end was cut by 5 bases, the J end by 5 bases, with 7 bases between. CDR1 and CDR2 (germline): SGHKS, YYEKEE (reference sequence). CDR3 sequence: CASRVRTEAFF. The CDR3 bases are TGTGCCAGCAGAGTTAGGACTGAAGCTTTCTTT.

The rearrangement uses TRBV27 and TRBJ2-7; 10 positions match TRBD1. Germline CDR1 MNHEY, CDR2 SMNVEV (reference sequence). Losses at the gene ends were 5 bases for V and 6 bases for J; bases not matched to a gene: 4. The CDR3 totals 13 residues. The CDR3 reads CASSHRDRGEQYF. CDR3 coding DNA: TGTGCCAGCAGTCACCGGGACAGGGGCGAGCAGTACTTC.

V and J are TRBV23-1 and TRBJ1-5; 7 bases fit TRBD1. TRBV23-1 is known as an ORF, though its function is uncertain. This CDR3 contains 19 residues. Losses at the gene ends were 1 base for V and 1 base for J; bases not matched to a gene: 13. As DNA, the CDR3 is TGCGCCAGCAGTCAATTTAGACAGGGTGGGTTTTACAGCAATCAGCCCCAGCATTTT. Encoded protein: CASSQFRQGGFYSNQPQHF.

This chain links TRBV4-1 with TRBJ2-7, with TRBD2 matching 9 bases. Germline V gene sequence: CDR1 MGHRA, CDR2 YSYEKL. The CDR3 is made up of 15 amino acids. Trimming removed 4 bases from V and 4 bases from J; junction bases left unmatched: 8. CDR3 DNA sequence: TGCGCCAGCAGCCGACTAGCGGTTCCCACGTACGAGCAGTACTTC. It codes for CASSRLAVPTYEQYF.

The J gene is TRBJ1-3, the V gene TRBV6-1; maybe TRBD1 (5 bases). Germline CDR1 reads MNHNS; CDR2 reads SASEGT. V gave up 4 bases and J gave up 0 bases, with 13 bases separating them. CDR3 size: 16 residues. CDR3 residues: CASSGDRPFSGNTIYF. For the CDR3, the DNA is TGTGCCAGCAGTGGAGACAGACCCTTCTCTGGAAACACCATATATTTT.

V is TRBV7-2 and J is TRBJ1-2; tentative D call: TRBD1 (5 bases). CDR1 is SGHTA and CDR2 is FQGNSA in the germline V gene. V was pared by 3 bases and J by 0 bases, with 14 bases between. The CDR3 is made up of 16 amino acids. In DNA, the CDR3 is TGTGCCAGCAGCTTCTACGGGACGTACGCTAACTATGGCTACACCTTC. Translated, it gives CASSFYGTYANYGYTF.

The chain links TRBV2 to TRBJ1-5, with D perhaps TRBD1 (5 bases). The V end was cut by 1 base, the J end by 6 bases, with 13 bases between. The V gene's germline CDR1 is SNHLY and CDR2 FYNNEI. This CDR3 region has 15 residues. The CDR3 DNA reads TGTGCCAGCAGTGAAGATAGTGGGGGAGGTCAGCCCCAGCATTTT. Its protein is CASSEDSGGGQPQHF. Full variable domain (rest looked up from reference TRBV2 and TRBJ1-5): EPEVTQTPSHQVTQMGQEVILRCVPISNHLYFYWYRQILGQKVEFLVSFYNNEISEKSEIFDDQFSVERPDGSNFTLKIRSTKLEDSAMYFCASSEDSGGGQPQHFGDGTRLSIL.

The V call is TRBV6-4, the J call TRBJ2-2; TRBD1 matches 9 bases. V was clipped by 6 bases and J by 6 bases; unmatched bases: 5. This CDR3 is 14 amino acids long. Germline lookup yields CDR1 MRHNA and CDR2 SNTAGT. The CDR3, as DNA: TGTGCCAGCAGCGAACAGGGGGCGGCCGGGGAGCTGTTTTTT. Residues: CASSEQGAAGELFF.

The chain is built from TRBV7-9 and TRBJ2-5; 15 bases align to TRBD2. Germline CDR1 is SEHNR and CDR2 is FQNEAQ (reference sequence). V was pared by 4 bases and J by 7 bases, with 4 bases of the junction left unmatched. The CDR3 loop spans 15 amino acids. CDR3 amino acids: CASSSGLAGGGTQYF. The CDR3 nucleotides are TGTGCCAGCAGCTCGGGACTAGCGGGAGGTGGGACCCAGTACTTC.

This chain connects TRBV5-4 to TRBJ2-7, with D possibly matching TRBD2 (6 bases). With 2 bases removed from V and 1 base from J, the gap between germline ends came to 16 bases. Germline values: CDR1 SGHNT, CDR2 YYREEE (reference sequence). The CDR3 sequence is 16 residues long. The CDR3 DNA sequence: TGTGCCAGCAGCTTCGGAGGGAGAAGTGGGTCCTACGAGCAGTACTTC. Its protein is CASSFGGRSGSYEQYF.

This sequence joins TRBV5-6 and TRBJ2-5, with TRBD1 matching over 9 bases. CDR3 size: 12 residues. CDR1 and CDR2 from the germline V gene are SGHDT and YYEEEE. The V segment lost 3 bases and the J segment 8 bases; nucleotides outside the gene matches: 2. The CDR3 is CASSSTGGTQYF. For the CDR3, the DNA is TGTGCCAGCAGCTCGACAGGGGGAACCCAGTACTTC.

The chain uses TRBV9 and TRBJ2-2; D is unresolved. V was shortened by 0 bases and J by 4 bases, with 13 bases between the two germline ends. This CDR3 has 16 amino acids. Germline CDR1 and CDR2: SGDLS and YYNGEE. The CDR3 bases are TGTGCCAGCAGCGTAGCTTCGGCCAGCGTCACCGGGGAGCTGTTTTTT. Its translation: CASSVASASVTGELFF.

The chain employs TRBV28 and TRBJ2-7; 7 bases map to TRBD1. The CDR3 consists of 13 residues. CDR1 MDHEN and CDR2 SYDVKM come from the germline V gene. The trim removed 6 bases at V and 2 bases at J, leaving 4 bases unmatched. CDR3 nucleotides: TGTGCCAGCAGAGGGGGCGAGACCTACGAGCAGTACTTC. Its protein product is CASRGGETYEQYF.

A note on this clone: This CDR3 is also generated by other DNA sequences in the sample. This chain joins TRBV11-2 and TRBJ2-1; D gene ambiguous. Trimming shortened V by 0 bases and J by 6 bases, and 6 bases separated the two germline ends. CDR3 size: 13 residues. Germline V gene sequence: CDR1 SGHAT, CDR2 FQNNGV. CDR3 DNA sequence: TGTGCCAGCAGCTTAGACCGGAGCAATGAGCAGTTCTTC. Encoded protein: CASSLDRSNEQFF.